The 26 T cell receptor beta chains below come from one sample, sequenced in a study of lymphopenia after photon versus proton radiotherapy. TCRdb keeps only in-frame clones here, not all; method: immunoSEQ multiplex PCR. Seen here are 67,000 or so clones, around 86% observed once, and the top ten hold 10% to 11%. Sample: peripheral blood, taken from a patient treated with proton-based radiotherapy. All receptors derive from a man older than 75 with esophageal cancer.

J is TRBJ1-6 and V is TRBV5-1; a possible D gene is TRBD1 (6 bases). CDR1 and CDR2 from the germline V gene are SGHRS and YFSETQ. The CDR3 is 18 residues long. The germline V and J ends were trimmed by 1 base and 0 bases, with 14 bases remaining between them. CDR3 nucleotides: TGCGCCAGCAGCTTGTCCCACAGGGCGGTCTCCTATAATTCACCCCTCCACTTT. Translation gives CASSLSHRAVSYNSPLHF.

The gene calls are TRBV2 and TRBJ2-7, with D unclear. The CDR3 contains 13 residues. Germline V CDR1 and CDR2: SNHLY, FYNNEI. V shed 2 bases and J shed 6 bases, with 11 bases lying between them. The CDR3 sequence: CASSELVLGEQYF. The CDR3 DNA reads TGTGCCAGCAGTGAACTGGTTCTGGGCGAGCAGTACTTC. Filled out from reference TRBV2 and TRBJ2-7, the complete variable domain reads EPEVTQTPSHQVTQMGQEVILRCVPISNHLYFYWYRQILGQKVEFLVSFYNNEISEKSEIFDDQFSVERPDGSNFTLKIRSTKLEDSAMYFCASSELVLGEQYFGPGTRLTVT.

To note about this clone: Germline is not matched at one junction end, which may reflect a read error. The rearrangement joins TRBV19 to TRBJ2-5, with D maybe TRBD1 (6 bases). Germline V CDR1 and CDR2: LNHDA, SQIVND (reference sequence). This CDR3 region has 15 residues. The CDR3 DNA reads TGTGCCAGTAGTCTAGAATCGACAGGCCAAGAGACCCAGTACTTC. Its translation is CASSLESTGQETQYF.

This chain joins TRBV19 and TRBJ1-5; a possible D gene is TRBD1 (5 bases). The CDR3 has 16 amino acids. Deletions cut 8 bases from V and 0 bases from J, with 17 bases between. Germline assignment: CDR1 LNHDA and CDR2 SQIVND (reference sequence). CDR3 coding DNA: TGTGCCAGTGGCCCTTCGACAGTTTTTAGCAATCAGCCCCAGCATTTT. Encoded protein: CASGPSTVFSNQPQHF.

The V and J genes are TRBV9 and TRBJ1-5; D is undetermined. The V gene's germline CDR1 is SGDLS and CDR2 YYNGEE. V was pared by 4 bases and J by 6 bases, with 17 bases between. The CDR3 runs to 15 residues. CDR3 protein: CASSPGQESGQPQHF. CDR3 nucleotides: TGTGCCAGCAGCCCCGGGCAGGAGTCCGGTCAGCCCCAGCATTTT.

The chain is built from TRBV9 and TRBJ2-7; the D gene is possibly TRBD2 (6 bases). CDR1 is SGDLS, CDR2 YYNGEE, per germline. Trimming left V 0 bases short and J 3 bases short, with 10 bases between. The CDR3 contains 14 residues. The CDR3 coding sequence is TGTGCCAGCAGCGTAGGGGACTCCCACTACGAGCAGTACTTC. This codes for CASSVGDSHYEQYF. The whole variable domain, filled in from reference TRBV9 and TRBJ2-7, reads DSGVTQTPKHLITATGQRVTLRCSPRSGDLSVYWYQQSLDQGLQFLIQYYNGEERAKGNILERFSAQQFPDLHSELNLSSLELGDSALYFCASSVGDSHYEQYFGPGTRLTVT.

The CDR3 DNA sequence: TGTGCCAGCAGCTTAAGTGGTTTCAATGAGCAGTTCTTC. Protein: CASSLSGFNEQFF. V is TRBV7-6 and J is TRBJ2-1; D call uncertain. This CDR3 has 13 amino acids. The V gene lost 2 bases and the J gene lost 6 bases, with 8 bases spanning the gap. Germline loops: CDR1 SGHVS, CDR2 FNYEAQ. Full variable domain (rest looked up from reference TRBV7-6 and TRBJ2-1): GAGVSQSPRYKVTKRGQDVALRCDPISGHVSLYWYRQALGQGPEFLTYFNYEAQQDKSGLPNDRFSAERPEGSISTLTIQRTEQRDSAMYRCASSLSGFNEQFFGPGTRLTVL.

The chain has TRBV19 and TRBJ1-1, with a tentative D call TRBD1 (6 bases). Trimming took 10 bases from V and 5 from J, leaving 41 bases between them. This CDR3 has 21 residues. CDR1 is LNHDA, CDR2 SQIVND, per germline (reference sequence). The CDR3 region is CATLDLSGGGPTPGGKTEAFF. In DNA, the CDR3 is TGTGCCACCCTTGACCTCTCTGGGGGCGGACCAACACCCGGGGGTAAAACTGAAGCTTTCTTT.

The CDR3 reads CASSLGGWTEAFF. CDR3 coding DNA: TGTGCCAGCAGCTTAGGGGGCTGGACTGAAGCTTTCTTT. This chain uses TRBV7-2 with TRBJ1-1; TRBD1 might be the D (5 bases). The germline CDR1 and CDR2 sequences are SGHTA and FQGNSA. The CDR3 has 13 amino acids. V gave up 1 base and J gave up 5 bases, with 8 bases separating them.

This chain connects TRBV15 to TRBJ2-3; D gene uncertain. Trimming cost V 1 base and J 2 bases, with 13 bases left between them. This CDR3 region has 16 residues. Germline lookup yields CDR1 LNHNV and CDR2 YYDKDF (reference sequence). The CDR3 nucleotides are TGTGCCACCAGCAGAGTAGGCGTTACCCCCACAGATACGCAGTATTTT. Protein sequence: CATSRVGVTPTDTQYF.

The genes are TRBV27 and TRBJ1-2; TRBD1 aligns across 9 bases. With V trimmed by 7 bases and J by 11 bases, 14 bases remained unmatched. Germline lookup yields CDR1 MNHEY and CDR2 SMNVEV (reference sequence). CDR3 length: 14 amino acids. This CDR3 reads CASTTLGTGHFYTF. The DNA for the CDR3 is TGTGCCAGCACCACTCTCGGGACAGGGCATTTTTACACCTTC.

V is TRBV4-1 and J is TRBJ2-2, with D perhaps TRBD1 (6 bases). This CDR3 comprises 16 residues. Trimming removed 1 base from V and 9 bases from J, with 18 bases in between. The germline gives CDR1 MGHRA, CDR2 YSYEKL. The CDR3 reads CASSQAVTRGPRELFF. The CDR3 coding sequence is TGCGCCAGCAGCCAAGCAGTAACCAGGGGTCCCCGGGAGCTGTTTTTT.

The rearrangement joins TRBV19 to TRBJ1-5; the D is unclear. V lost 3 bases to trimming and J lost 3 bases, with 9 bases between them. This CDR3 contains 14 residues. Germline CDR1 LNHDA, CDR2 SQIVND (reference sequence). This CDR3 reads CASSILRDNQPQHF. The DNA for the CDR3 is TGTGCCAGTAGTATCCTTCGGGACAATCAGCCCCAGCATTTT. Variable domain in full (rest from reference TRBV19 and TRBJ1-5): DGGITQSPKYLFRKEGQNVTLSCEQNLNHDAMYWYRQDPGQGLRLIYYSQIVNDFQKGDIAEGYSVSREKKESFPLTVTSAQKNPTAFYLCASSILRDNQPQHFGDGTRLSIL.

The chain has TRBV27 and TRBJ2-5, with 12 bases lining up with TRBD2. Germline CDR1 and CDR2: MNHEY and SMNVEV (reference sequence). After removal of 2 bases from V and 5 bases from J, the junction contained 6 bases not matched to a gene. The CDR3 contains 16 residues. CDR3 residues: CASSLIPSGGAETQYF. CDR3 sequence (DNA): TGTGCCAGCAGTTTAATCCCTAGCGGGGGGGCCGAGACCCAGTACTTC.

This chain connects TRBV6-6 to TRBJ2-1, with D possibly matching TRBD2 (6 bases). Germline V gene sequence: CDR1 MNHNY, CDR2 SVGAGI (reference sequence). The CDR3 totals 16 residues. With 0 bases removed from V and 5 bases from J, the gap between germline ends came to 14 bases. The CDR3 loop reads CASSYSVAGRDNEQFF. The CDR3 DNA follows: TGTGCCAGCAGTTACTCAGTGGCGGGAAGGGACAATGAGCAGTTCTTC.

The V and J genes are TRBV7-9 and TRBJ2-7, with D uncertain. Looked up from germline, CDR1 is SEHNR and CDR2 is FQNEAQ (reference sequence). The CDR3 length is 11 residues. The V end lost 4 bases, the J end lost 6 bases, and 7 bases lay between the germline ends. DNA of the CDR3: TGTGCCAGCAGCTCACAGCGCGAGCAGTACTTC. Translating it yields CASSSQREQYF.

J is TRBJ1-2 and V is TRBV30, with 12 bases fitting TRBD1. CDR3 length: 15 residues. V was pared by 5 bases and J by 4 bases, with 8 bases of the junction left unmatched. From germline, CDR1 is GTSNPN and CDR2 SVGIG (reference sequence). This CDR3 reads CAWGRGTGGSYGYTF. The DNA for the CDR3 is TGTGCCTGGGGGAGAGGGACAGGGGGCTCCTATGGCTACACCTTC. Drawing the rest from reference TRBV30 and TRBJ1-2, the complete variable domain is SQTIHQWPATLVQPVGSPLSLECTVEGTSNPNLYWYRQAAGRGLQLLFYSVGIGQISSEVPQNLSASRPQDRQFILSSKKLLLSDSGFYLCAWGRGTGGSYGYTFGSGTRLTVV.

The genes are TRBV15 and TRBJ1-2, with a tentative D call TRBD1 (6 bases). The CDR3 length is 15 residues. V was shortened by 0 bases and J by 7 bases, with 15 bases between the two germline ends. Germline CDR1 LNHNV, CDR2 YYDKDF (reference sequence). Here the CDR3 reads CATSRDWTDGGGYTF. The DNA for the CDR3 is TGTGCCACCAGCAGAGATTGGACAGACGGGGGTGGCTACACCTTC. The full variable domain, its missing parts supplied by reference TRBV15 and TRBJ1-2, is DAMVIQNPRYQVTQFGKPVTLSCSQTLNHNVMYWYQQKSSQAPKLLFHYYDKDFNNEADTPDNFQSRRPNTSFCFLDIRSPGLGDTAMYLCATSRDWTDGGGYTFGSGTRLTVV.

The chain combines TRBV30 with TRBJ2-7; 9 bases are shared with TRBD1. V lost 0 bases, J lost 4 bases, and 4 bases stayed unmatched. CDR1 and CDR2 (germline): GTSNPN, SVGIG (reference sequence). The CDR3 has 14 amino acids. The CDR3 spells CAWSVGTGRYEQYF. In nucleotides, the CDR3 is TGTGCCTGGAGTGTGGGGACAGGGCGATACGAGCAGTACTTC. Supplemented by reference TRBV30 and TRBJ2-7, the full variable domain reads SQTIHQWPATLVQPVGSPLSLECTVEGTSNPNLYWYRQAAGRGLQLLFYSVGIGQISSEVPQNLSASRPQDRQFILSSKKLLLSDSGFYLCAWSVGTGRYEQYFGPGTRLTVT.

V is TRBV5-1 and J is TRBJ2-3; 15 bases match TRBD2. CDR3 size: 18 residues. The junction had 8 bases not matched to a gene; V was cut back by 4 bases and J by 2 bases. The V gene's germline CDR1 is SGHRS and CDR2 YFSETQ. In nucleotides, the CDR3 is TGCGCCAGCAGCACGGGACTAGCGGGAGGTTCCGTCACAGATACGCAGTATTTT. As protein: CASSTGLAGGSVTDTQYF.

The J gene is TRBJ2-7, the V gene TRBV7-2; 8 nucleotides match TRBD2. The CDR3 extends over 15 amino acids. V dropped 1 base and J dropped 9; count of bases not matched to a gene: 11. Germline CDR1 is SGHTA and CDR2 is FQGNSA. The chain's CDR3 is CASSLGTAGVVGQYF. The DNA of the CDR3 is TGTGCCAGCAGCTTAGGTACAGCGGGAGTAGTAGGGCAGTACTTC.

The chain is built from TRBV11-2 and TRBJ1-1; the D is unclear. Germline-derived CDR1 and CDR2 are SGHAT and FQNNGV. Trimming took off 3 bases at V and 3 bases at J, with 5 bases between the two ends. The CDR3 extends over 12 amino acids. CDR3 loop: CASSFSYTEAFF. CDR3 in DNA: TGTGCCAGCAGCTTTTCGTACACTGAAGCTTTCTTT.

CDR3 sequence: CASSESSYEQYF. In DNA, the CDR3 is TGTGCCAGCAGTGAATCCTCCTACGAGCAGTACTTC. The J gene is TRBJ2-7, the V gene TRBV6-1; D uncertain. In germline, CDR1 is MNHNS, CDR2 SASEGT. V lost 2 bases to trimming and J lost 0 bases, with 2 bases between them. The CDR3 is 12 amino acids.

The chain employs TRBV5-6 and TRBJ2-3; tentatively, D is TRBD2 (6 bases). The length of the CDR3 is 13 residues. Trimming shortened V by 5 bases and J by 6 bases, and 13 bases separated the two germline ends. Germline V gives CDR1 SGHDT, CDR2 YYEEEE. CDR3 protein: CASSAGRRDTQYF. The DNA for the CDR3 is TGTGCCAGCAGTGCGGGAAGGAGGGATACGCAGTATTTT.

The chain is built from TRBV18 and TRBJ2-3; 8 nucleotides align to TRBD1. From germline, CDR1 is KGHSH and CDR2 LQKENI. Germline trimming cut 3 bases from V and 5 bases from J; bases unmatched to any gene: 4. This CDR3 is 14 amino acids long. The CDR3 DNA sequence: TGTGCCAGCTCACCGGACAGGGTTCAAGATACGCAGTATTTT. Translated, it gives CASSPDRVQDTQYF.

The chain uses TRBV7-2 and TRBJ1-2; D unresolved. The CDR3 spans 13 residues. Germline CDR1 reads SGHTA; CDR2 reads FQGNSA. Trimming took 3 bases from V and 4 from J, leaving 9 bases between them. In DNA, the CDR3 is TGTGCCAGCAGCTTGGGAGATTTCTATGGCTACACCTTC. Translating it yields CASSLGDFYGYTF.